A single T cell receptor beta chain is shown here with its context. The antigen is undetermined. The data derive from a study of cytomegalovirus exposure and HLA in healthy donors. Study-wide results and limits: Rare sequences made up most TCRs, while some public TCRs were found in many donors. Under in vitro conditions, three CMV-associated chains were confirmed as specific for CMV antigens.

The J segment lost 7 bases and the V segment lost 7 bases, leaving 11 bases of the junction unmatched. Germline-derived CDR1 and CDR2 are MRHNA and SNTAGT. CDR3 length: 17 residues. Sequenced by immunoSEQ multiplex PCR; TCRdb stores in-frame clones only, minus some. The table shows about 66,000 clones, with approximately 96% occurring only once. The chain joins TRBV6-4 to TRBJ2-1; 15 bases map to TRBD2. Sequencing was performed on PBMCs. The sequence was collected from a young woman in good health and CMV-seropositive. DNA for the CDR3: TGTGCCAGCATTCTTCCAGGGACTAGCGGGGGGCGGAATGAGCAGTTCTTC. It yields the protein CASILPGTSGGRNEQFF.